Presented here are 10 T cell receptor beta chains from one specimen sequenced in a study of CD8+ T cells in alopecia areata. Extracted RNA was reverse transcribed, and the resulting cDNA served as sequencing template. Sequenced by immunoSEQ multiplex PCR; TCRdb stores in-frame clones only, minus some. The sample consists of about 140,000 clones, roughly half of them appearing once. The sample in question was CD4+ T cells sorted from blood, obtained at week 0. The receptors here all came from a human donor with alopecia areata.

This clone was counted between two and nine times. J is TRBJ2-7 and V is TRBV7-8, with 7 nucleotides matching TRBD2. The CDR3 sequence is 14 residues long. In germline, CDR1 is SGHVS, CDR2 FQNEAQ. The V and J ends lost 5 bases and 0 bases, in that order; junction bases with no gene match: 4. The CDR3 DNA sequence: TGTGCCAGCAGCCCCTGGACTAGCTCCTACGAGCAGTACTTC. Translation: CASSPWTSSYEQYF. The variable domain in full, completed from reference TRBV7-8 and TRBJ2-7, reads GAGVSQSPRYKVAKRGQDVALRCDPISGHVSLFWYQQALGQGPEFLTYFQNEAQLDKSGLPSDRFFAERPEGSVSTLKIQRTQQEDSAVYLCASSPWTSSYEQYFGPGTRLTVT.

In its sample, this clone was seen a few times. The chain joins TRBV18 to TRBJ2-7, with 8 nucleotides matching TRBD1. The CDR3 runs 15 residues. CDR1 is KGHSH and CDR2 is LQKENI in the germline V gene. Trimming cost V 2 bases and J 4 bases; bases outside gene matches: 7. CDR3 region: CASSPASQGVYEQYF. The CDR3 DNA reads as TGTGCCAGCTCACCAGCTTCACAGGGGGTTTACGAGCAGTACTTC. The full variable domain, rest sourced from reference TRBV18 and TRBJ2-7, is NAGVMQNPRHLVRRRGQEARLRCSPMKGHSHVYWYRQLPEEGLKFMVYLQKENIIDESGMPKERFSAEFPKEGPSILRIQQVVRGDSAAYFCASSPASQGVYEQYFGPGTRLTVT.

The CDR3 loop is CASRGTSTGIKEKLFF. The DNA of the CDR3 is TGTGCCAGCCGCGGTACCTCGACAGGAATAAAAGAAAAACTGTTTTTT. V and J are TRBV28 and TRBJ1-4; TRBD1 might be the D (6 bases). V lost 8 bases and J lost 8, with 24 bases in between. Germline CDR1 MDHEN, CDR2 SYDVKM. CDR3 length: 16 amino acids.

This chain links TRBV27 with TRBJ1-1, with 7 bases identical to TRBD1. CDR3 length equals 13 residues. Losses at the gene ends were 5 bases for V and 10 bases for J; bases not matched to a gene: 10. Germline CDR1 and CDR2: MNHEY and SMNVEV (reference sequence). The chain's CDR3 is CASSVTTGSPAFF. The CDR3 DNA follows: TGTGCCAGCAGTGTCACGACAGGGTCTCCAGCTTTCTTT.

The chain uses TRBV20-1 and TRBJ2-1; D remains ambiguous. Trimming shortened V by 6 bases and J by 8 bases, and 11 bases separated the two germline ends. The germline CDR1 and CDR2 sequences are DFQATT and SNEGSKA (reference sequence). This CDR3 is built from 11 residues. The CDR3: CSARIVDEQFF. Here the CDR3 DNA reads TGCAGTGCCAGGATCGTGGATGAGCAGTTCTTC.

As regards this clone: Other DNA sequences in the same sample also yield this CDR3. The chain carries TRBV5-1 and TRBJ1-3, with D possibly matching TRBD1 (5 bases). The CDR3 runs to 16 residues. The germline V gene has CDR1 SGHRS and CDR2 YFSETQ. V was shortened by 0 bases and J by 2 bases, with 12 bases between the two germline ends. CDR3 nucleotide sequence: TGCGCCAGCAGCTTGGATCCGGGGCTAACTGGAAACACCATATATTTT. This translates into CASSLDPGLTGNTIYF.

As regards this clone: The identical CDR3 is also encoded by other nucleotide sequences in the sample. The chain combines TRBV30 with TRBJ1-5; 8 positions match TRBD1. Germline lookup yields CDR1 GTSNPN and CDR2 SVGIG (reference sequence). The CDR3 contains 14 residues. Trimming took 1 base from V and 4 from J; bases not matched to a gene: 3. CDR3 nucleotides: TGTGCCTGGAGTGCCGGACAGGGAAATCAGCCCCAGCATTTT. This gives the protein CAWSAGQGNQPQHF.

The chain combines TRBV29-1 with TRBJ1-1; D remains ambiguous. Trimming stripped 0 bases from V and 0 bases from J, with 11 bases between. The CDR3 consists of 15 residues. The V gene's germline CDR1 is SQVTM and CDR2 ANQGSEA. CDR3 DNA: TGCAGCGTTGAAGATCCGAAAATAATGAACACTGAAGCTTTCTTT. It is translated as CSVEDPKIMNTEAFF.

Only a few counts were recorded for this clone. Other DNA sequences in this specimen translate into the identical CDR3. The V call is TRBV30, the J call TRBJ1-5; D is perhaps TRBD1 (5 bases). V dropped 2 bases and J dropped 4 bases, with 9 bases sitting between them. The CDR3 is made up of 13 amino acids. Germline CDR1 GTSNPN, CDR2 SVGIG (reference sequence). CDR3 DNA sequence: TGTGCCTGGAGTTTTGGGGGGAATCAGCCCCAGCATTTT. This encodes CAWSFGGNQPQHF.

This clone has only a few counts. The rearrangement uses TRBV4-3 and TRBJ2-3; D uncertain. The CDR3 spans 16 residues. The germline CDR1 and CDR2 sequences are LGHNA and YSLEER. Trimming pared 1 base from V and 2 bases from J, leaving 13 bases between. Written as DNA, the CDR3 is TGCGCCAGCAGCCAAGGATACGGCCCTAACACAGATACGCAGTATTTT. Protein sequence: CASSQGYGPNTDTQYF.